A single sample is the source of the 20 T cell receptor beta chains below, sequenced in a study of human T cells and chemical hapten exposure. TCRdb independently ran MiXCR on the RACE reads; one entry per CDR3 protein. Seen here are roughly 180,000 distinct CDR3 sequences, approximately 20% observed once, and the top ten hold under 7%. The time point was: patch test 1, 2 weeks after DPC sensitization. Regarding treatment: therapeutic diphenylcyclopropenone sensitization with weekly scalp DPC. The sequencing used whole blood, collected in connection with sensitization to the hapten diphenylcyclopropenone (DPC). These receptor sequences come from a woman between 50 and 59 years old with alopecia areata. Some clones in this sample may be carry-over from other donors' samples.

In this sample, this clonotype is medium-sized. CDR3 nucleotides: TGTGCCAGCAGCTTAGAACTACCGGGGATCACCGGGGAGCTGTTTTTT. It yields the protein CASSLELPGITGELFF. The gene calls are TRBV7-9 and TRBJ2-2, with D maybe TRBD2 (5 bases). The V end lost 1 base, the J end lost 4 bases, and 13 bases lay between the germline ends. Germline-derived CDR1 and CDR2 are SEHNR and FQNEAQ (reference sequence). The CDR3 loop spans 16 amino acids.

A few counts support this clonotype. This chain links TRBV6-1 with TRBJ1-5, with a tentative D call TRBD1 (6 bases). CDR1 MNHNS and CDR2 SASEGT come from the germline V gene. The CDR3 runs 16 residues. The V end lost 6 bases, the J end lost 2 bases, and 17 bases lay between the germline ends. The CDR3, as DNA: TGTGCCAGCAGCGCCCTAACAGGGCCAGGCAATCAGCCCCAGCATTTT. It translates to CASSALTGPGNQPQHF.

The rearrangement uses TRBV20-1 and TRBJ1-5; 11 bases are a match to TRBD1. Unmatched junction bases numbered 8, after V lost 1 base and J lost 6 bases. The CDR3 has 16 amino acids. The germline V gene has CDR1 DFQATT and CDR2 SNEGSKA (reference sequence). CDR3 coding DNA: TGCAGTGCTAGAGTTGAGACCGGGACAGGGGGTCAGCCCCAGCATTTT. As protein: CSARVETGTGGQPQHF.

This clonotype was observed a single time. This chain joins TRBV11-3 and TRBJ2-2; D is uncertain. The CDR3 length is 17 residues. CDR1 is SGHNT, CDR2 YENEEA, per germline. Between the trimmed V and J ends, which lost 3 bases and 0 bases, there was a span of 14 bases. CDR3 bases: TGTGCCAGCAGCTTGCATCGTTTGAGCGCGAACACCGGGGAGCTGTTTTTT. It yields the protein CASSLHRLSANTGELFF.

This clonotype has only a few counts. J is TRBJ2-2 and V is TRBV7-2; no reliable D call. The CDR3 has 15 amino acids. Trimming stripped 1 base from V and 4 bases from J, with 10 bases between. From germline, CDR1 is SGHTA and CDR2 FQGNSA. In DNA, the CDR3 is TGTGCCAGCAGCTTAGAAGGTCGAGTCACCGGGGAGCTGTTTTTT. Translation gives CASSLEGRVTGELFF.

The chain combines TRBV18 with TRBJ1-2, with TRBD1 as a possible D gene (6 bases). CDR1 and CDR2 from the germline V gene are KGHSH and LQKENI. The CDR3 covers 16 residues. The V gene lost 2 bases and the J gene lost 0 bases, with 13 bases spanning the gap. This CDR3 is CASSPSGAVANYGYTF. DNA of the CDR3: TGTGCCAGCTCACCATCGGGGGCCGTAGCTAACTATGGCTACACCTTC.

This clonotype has just a few counts. The chain has TRBV7-2 and TRBJ1-2; a possible D gene is TRBD1 (5 bases). V lost 5 bases and J 8 bases, leaving 21 bases between the germline ends. The CDR3 is made up of 15 amino acids. The germline V gene has CDR1 SGHTA and CDR2 FQGNSA. DNA of the CDR3: TGTGCCAGCAGCCCAGGTAGTCTCGGGGGTACCGGCTACACCTTC. The encoded protein is CASSPGSLGGTGYTF.

This clonotype was observed a single time. This chain connects TRBV9 to TRBJ1-1; D is undetermined. The germline V gene encodes CDR1 SGDLS and CDR2 YYNGEE. V was trimmed by 4 bases and J by 1 base, leaving 8 bases between them. The CDR3 totals 13 residues. The CDR3 DNA reads TGTGCCAGCAGCACTAGGTGGAACACTGAAGCTTTCTTT. It codes for CASSTRWNTEAFF.

The chain is built from TRBV5-1 and TRBJ2-7, with D tentatively TRBD1 (9 bases). Trimming took 6 bases from V and 4 from J, leaving 20 bases between them. This CDR3 comprises 15 residues. The germline gives CDR1 SGHRS, CDR2 YFSETQ. The CDR3 spells CASMLAGTGRYEQYF. The DNA for the CDR3 is TGCGCCAGCATGTTAGCGGGGACAGGGAGATACGAGCAGTACTTC. The variable domain in full, completed from reference TRBV5-1 and TRBJ2-7, reads KAGVTQTPRYLIKTRGQQVTLSCSPISGHRSVSWYQQTPGQGLQFLFEYFSETQRNKGNFPGRFSGRQFSNSRSEMNVSTLELGDSALYLCASMLAGTGRYEQYFGPGTRLTVT.

This clonotype was observed a few times. This chain links TRBV20-1 with TRBJ2-7; 9 positions agree with TRBD2. The length of the CDR3 is 13 residues. Trimming cost V 5 bases and J 6 bases; bases outside gene matches: 8. Germline V gene data show CDR1 as DFQATT and CDR2 as SNEGSKA (reference sequence). The CDR3 region is CSADSGSSPEQYF. DNA of the CDR3: TGCAGTGCTGATAGCGGGAGTTCCCCCGAGCAGTACTTC.

The chain joins TRBV11-2 to TRBJ2-7, with a tentative D call TRBD2 (5 bases). The V gene's germline CDR1 is SGHAT and CDR2 FQNNGV. V lost 6 bases, J lost 0 bases, and 12 bases lay in between. The CDR3 runs to 14 residues. The CDR3 region has the DNA TGTGCCAGCAGTCGACTACCTAGCTCCTACGAGCAGTACTTC. Translating gives CASSRLPSSYEQYF.

In its sample, this clonotype was seen many times. The genes are TRBV9 and TRBJ2-1; D gene ambiguous. V gave up 0 bases and J gave up 5 bases, with 6 bases separating them. This CDR3 is 13 amino acids long. CDR1 and CDR2 (germline): SGDLS, YYNGEE. CDR3 DNA: TGTGCCAGCAGCGTAGTTCCAGACAATGAGCAGTTCTTC. It yields the protein CASSVVPDNEQFF.

V is TRBV20-1 and J is TRBJ2-7; 8 bases agree with TRBD1. The germline V gene has CDR1 DFQATT and CDR2 SNEGSKA (reference sequence). V shed 5 bases, J shed 4 bases, and the junction held 10 bases outside the gene matches. This CDR3 comprises 14 residues. CDR3 DNA: TGCAGTGCTCACCCCCCAGGACAGGGTTACGAGCAGTACTTC. It yields the protein CSAHPPGQGYEQYF.

This clonotype was seen more than once but under ten times. The genes are TRBV6-5 and TRBJ1-1, with D possibly matching TRBD1 (5 bases). Trimming removed 2 bases from V and 0 bases from J, with 7 bases in between. Germline assignment: CDR1 MNHEY and CDR2 SVGAGI. The CDR3 is 14 residues long. The CDR3 DNA follows: TGTGCCAGCAGTTACGACAGTATGAACACTGAAGCTTTCTTT. Residues: CASSYDSMNTEAFF.

This clonotype has more than one count but fewer than ten. V usage is TRBV14 and J usage is TRBJ2-1; 10 bases fit TRBD2. The CDR3 spans 17 residues. Germline V gene lookup returns CDR1 SGHDN and CDR2 FVKESK. V shed 1 base, J shed 4 bases, and the junction held 7 bases outside the gene matches. The CDR3 DNA reads as TGTGCCAGCAGCCAAGCCCCCGGGACTAGCGTGTACAATGAGCAGTTCTTC. It yields the protein CASSQAPGTSVYNEQFF.

This clonotype was picked up a small number of times. The rearrangement uses TRBV2 and TRBJ2-7; 9 bases align to TRBD2. CDR1 and CDR2 (germline): SNHLY, FYNNEI. The CDR3 runs to 15 residues. Trimming removed 4 bases from V and 3 bases from J; junction bases left unmatched: 7. The CDR3 DNA reads TGTGCCAGCAGTGGGAATAGCGGGGGACTCTACGAGCAGTACTTC. As protein: CASSGNSGGLYEQYF.

V is TRBV6-1 and J is TRBJ2-2; D might be TRBD2 (6 bases). Germline values: CDR1 MNHNS, CDR2 SASEGT. CDR3 length: 15 residues. V lost 2 bases and J 3 bases, leaving 10 bases between the germline ends. CDR3 DNA sequence: TGTGCCAGCAGTGAACTAAGCGGGTACACCGGGGAGCTGTTTTTT. Residues: CASSELSGYTGELFF.

For the CDR3, the DNA is TGTGCCAGCAGCCAGAAGAGACAGCCAGATACGCAGTATTTT. This translates into CASSQKRQPDTQYF. The V gene is TRBV5-6, the J gene TRBJ2-3; D might be TRBD1 (5 bases). The CDR3 covers 14 residues. CDR1 and CDR2 from the germline V gene are SGHDT and YYEEEE. Trimming shortened V by 4 bases and J by 4 bases, and 13 bases separated the two germline ends.

This chain links TRBV4-1 with TRBJ1-2; D gene ambiguous. This CDR3 has 15 residues. Trimming took off 1 base at V and 7 bases at J, with 16 bases between the two ends. From germline, CDR1 is MGHRA and CDR2 YSYEKL. CDR3 sequence reads: CASSQGILVGTGYTF. The CDR3 DNA is TGCGCCAGCAGCCAAGGAATTCTTGTGGGCACTGGCTACACCTTC.

J is TRBJ1-4 and V is TRBV7-8; D is possibly TRBD1 (5 bases). Germline assignment: CDR1 SGHVS and CDR2 FQNEAQ. V gave up 5 bases and J gave up 8 bases, with 18 bases separating them. This CDR3 is built from 15 residues. Here the CDR3 DNA reads TGTGCCAGCAGCCCCGGGACTTCCTCTATGGAAAAACTGTTTTTT. Amino acids: CASSPGTSSMEKLFF. The full variable domain, in which reference TRBV7-8 and TRBJ1-4 provide the parts outside the CDR3, is GAGVSQSPRYKVAKRGQDVALRCDPISGHVSLFWYQQALGQGPEFLTYFQNEAQLDKSGLPSDRFFAERPEGSVSTLKIQRTQQEDSAVYLCASSPGTSSMEKLFFGSGTQLSVL.